Shown below are 16 T cell receptor beta chains from a single sample sequenced in a study of blood T cell repertoires in COVID-19. The assay was immunoSEQ multiplex PCR, and TCRdb's table has in-frame clones only and misses some. The sample yields roughly 350,000 clones, more than 75% seen once. The sample taken for sequencing was peripheral blood. The origin of the receptors is a woman in her forties or fifties with active or convalescent COVID-19.

The V gene is TRBV2, the J gene TRBJ1-1; 8 positions match TRBD1. Germline loops: CDR1 SNHLY, CDR2 FYNNEI. J was trimmed by 1 base and V by 8 bases; bases with no gene match: 9. CDR3 length: 15 amino acids. The chain's CDR3 is CASLQGAVKNTEAFF. CDR3 bases: TGTGCCAGCCTGCAGGGGGCTGTGAAGAACACTGAAGCTTTCTTT. The full variable domain, with the rest looked up from reference TRBV2 and TRBJ1-1, is EPEVTQTPSHQVTQMGQEVILRCVPISNHLYFYWYRQILGQKVEFLVSFYNNEISEKSEIFDDQFSVERPDGSNFTLKIRSTKLEDSAMYFCASLQGAVKNTEAFFGQGTRLTVV.

The rearrangement links TRBV7-9 to TRBJ2-5; tentatively, D is TRBD1 (5 bases). The CDR3 loop spans 13 amino acids. Per germline, CDR1 SEHNR and CDR2 FQNEAQ (reference sequence). Trimming removed 11 bases at V and 1 base at J, with 14 bases between. In nucleotides, the CDR3 is TGTGCCGGACACAGTTATCCCCAAGAGACCCAGTACTTC. Residues: CAGHSYPQETQYF.

The chain couples TRBV4-3 to TRBJ2-1; weak D call: TRBD1 (7 bases). This CDR3 is built from 17 residues. V lost 2 bases to trimming and J lost 5 bases, with 19 bases between them. The germline gives CDR1 LGHNA, CDR2 YSLEER. CDR3 nucleotides: TGCGCCAGCAGCCAACGAGGGGGGACAGAGGATAACAATGAGCAGTTCTTC. Its protein product is CASSQRGGTEDNNEQFF.

This clone occurred once. The chain uses TRBV11-2 and TRBJ2-2; D call uncertain. Germline CDR1 SGHAT, CDR2 FQNNGV. The CDR3 extends over 12 amino acids. With 2 bases removed from V and 6 bases from J, the gap between germline ends came to 4 bases. The CDR3 region is CASSLTAGELFF. The CDR3 DNA is TGTGCCAGCAGCTTAACAGCCGGGGAGCTGTTTTTT.

The chain carries TRBV28 and TRBJ1-5; weak D call: TRBD1 (5 bases). The CDR3 has 15 amino acids. The V end lost 6 bases, the J end lost 1 base, and 13 bases lay between the germline ends. The germline V gene has CDR1 MDHEN and CDR2 SYDVKM. The CDR3, as DNA: TGTGCCAGCAGGCTTAGCAACAGGAGCAATCAGCCCCAGCATTTT. Protein: CASRLSNRSNQPQHF.

Remarks on this clone: Other DNA sequences in this sample translate to the same CDR3. The CDR3 protein is CASSGTGGTEAFF. The CDR3 DNA follows: TGTGCCAGCAGCGGGACAGGGGGCACTGAAGCTTTCTTT. V is TRBV9 and J is TRBJ1-1; 10 positions match TRBD1. J was trimmed by 4 bases and V by 3 bases; bases with no gene match: 0. The V gene's germline CDR1 is SGDLS and CDR2 YYNGEE. The CDR3 is 13 residues long. Combining the CDR3 with reference TRBV9 and TRBJ1-1 gives the whole variable domain DSGVTQTPKHLITATGQRVTLRCSPRSGDLSVYWYQQSLDQGLQFLIQYYNGEERAKGNILERFSAQQFPDLHSELNLSSLELGDSALYFCASSGTGGTEAFFGQGTRLTVV.

This chain links TRBV4-3 with TRBJ2-7; 7 bases match TRBD2. CDR3 size: 14 residues. Per the germline V gene, CDR1 is LGHNA and CDR2 is YSLEER. V was clipped by 1 base and J by 5 bases; unmatched bases: 5. The CDR3 coding sequence is TGCGCCAGCAGCCAAGGGAGACTAGCCAACGAGCAGTACTTC. The encoded protein is CASSQGRLANEQYF.

This clone was counted between two and nine times. The gene calls are TRBV11-2 and TRBJ1-5, with 9 bases lining up with TRBD1. V lost 5 bases, J lost 2 bases, and 7 bases stayed unmatched. The germline CDR1 and CDR2 sequences are SGHAT and FQNNGV. CDR3 length: 16 residues. CDR3 in amino acids: CASSKGQGRGNQPQHF. CDR3 DNA sequence: TGTGCCAGCAGCAAGGGACAGGGCCGAGGCAATCAGCCCCAGCATTTT.

This clone occurred a few times. The V call is TRBV7-3, the J call TRBJ2-2; TRBD2 agrees at 8 bases. Trimming at V came to 5 bases and at J to 4 bases, leaving 9 bases not matched to a gene. The germline V gene encodes CDR1 SGHTA and CDR2 FQGTGA. The CDR3 runs 16 residues. The CDR3 nucleotides are TGTGCCAGCAGCCCGATAGCGGGATGGGGCACCGGGGAGCTGTTTTTT. It is translated as CASSPIAGWGTGELFF.

The genes are TRBV9 and TRBJ2-3; 10 positions match TRBD2. V lost 3 bases to trimming and J lost 6 bases; unmatched junction nucleotides: 7. CDR1 and CDR2 (germline): SGDLS, YYNGEE. The CDR3 loop spans 15 amino acids. The CDR3 DNA follows: TGTGCCAGCAGCGATAGCGGGGGGTGGGCGGATACGCAGTATTTT. It codes for CASSDSGGWADTQYF.

The chain is built from TRBV6-5 and TRBJ2-7, with a tentative D call TRBD1 (5 bases). The CDR3 contains 15 residues. With 4 bases removed from V and 3 bases from J, the gap between germline ends came to 16 bases. CDR1 is MNHEY, CDR2 SVGAGI, per germline. The CDR3 loop reads CASSSNRKNSYEQYF. The CDR3 bases are TGTGCCAGCAGTTCAAACAGGAAAAATAGCTACGAGCAGTACTTC.

This sequence joins TRBV30 and TRBJ2-2; D gene unclear. Trimming took 2 bases from V and 0 from J, leaving 10 bases between them. Germline-derived CDR1 and CDR2 are GTSNPN and SVGIG (reference sequence). This CDR3 contains 15 residues. The CDR3 nucleotides are TGTGCCTGGAGTAGACGGGTAGCGAACACCGGGGAGCTGTTTTTT. This sequence encodes CAWSRRVANTGELFF.

The rearrangement joins TRBV4-3 to TRBJ2-2; maybe TRBD2 (5 bases). Germline CDR1 is LGHNA and CDR2 is YSLEER. The CDR3 totals 19 residues. V was shortened by 0 bases and J by 0 bases, with 17 bases between the two germline ends. The chain's CDR3 is CASSQDWVADFTNTGELFF. Here the CDR3 DNA reads TGCGCCAGCAGCCAAGATTGGGTCGCGGACTTCACGAACACCGGGGAGCTGTTTTTT.

In this sample, this clone turned up a few times. This chain uses TRBV30 with TRBJ2-7; no firm D call. Germline V gene data show CDR1 as GTSNPN and CDR2 as SVGIG (reference sequence). This CDR3 has 13 residues. Trimming stripped 3 bases from V and 6 bases from J, with 15 bases between. The CDR3 loop is CAWSFARSGEQYF. CDR3 bases: TGTGCCTGGAGCTTCGCCCGGTCCGGCGAGCAGTACTTC.

V is TRBV10-3 and J is TRBJ1-1, with 8 bases aligning to TRBD1. CDR1 ENHRY and CDR2 SYGVKD come from the germline V gene. J gave up 4 bases and V 6 bases, and 7 bases lay outside the gene matches. The CDR3 totals 14 residues. The CDR3 bases are TGTGCCATCAGGGCGACAGGGGTGGGCACTGAAGCTTTCTTT. This sequence encodes CAIRATGVGTEAFF.

The chain has TRBV3-1 (or the pseudogene TRBV3-2) and TRBJ2-1; 12 bases are shared with TRBD2. Germline CDR1 LGHDT, CDR2 YNNKEL (reference sequence). CDR3 length: 19 residues. Losses at the gene ends were 4 bases for V and 0 bases for J; bases not matched to a gene: 10. DNA for the CDR3: TGTGCCAGCAGCCCCCGAGCTAGCGGGGGGGGGAGCTCCTACAATGAGCAGTTCTTC. Translated: CASSPRASGGGSSYNEQFF.